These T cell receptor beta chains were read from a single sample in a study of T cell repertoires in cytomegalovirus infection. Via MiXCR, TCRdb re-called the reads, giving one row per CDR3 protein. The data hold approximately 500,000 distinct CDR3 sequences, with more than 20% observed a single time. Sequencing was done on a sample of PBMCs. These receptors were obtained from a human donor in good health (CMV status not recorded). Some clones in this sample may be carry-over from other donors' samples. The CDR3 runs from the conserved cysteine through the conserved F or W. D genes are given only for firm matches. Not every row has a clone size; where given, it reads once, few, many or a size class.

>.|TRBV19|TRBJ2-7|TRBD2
CASSRTSGYYEQYF
TGTGCCAGTAGTAGGACTAGCGGTTACTACGAGCAGTACTTC
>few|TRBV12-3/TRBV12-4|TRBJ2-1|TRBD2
CASSLWAGGTNNEQFF
TGTGCCAGCAGTTTATGGGCGGGAGGAACAAACAATGAGCAGTTCTTC
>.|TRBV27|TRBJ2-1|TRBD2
CASSWREGRFNEQFF
TGTGCCAGCAGTTGGCGGGAGGGCCGATTCAATGAGCAGTTCTTC
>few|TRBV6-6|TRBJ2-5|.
CASGRGRRETQYF
TGTGCCAGCGGGAGGGGGAGACGGGAGACCCAGTACTTC
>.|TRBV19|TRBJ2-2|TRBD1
CASSMETGGPNTGELFF
TGTGCCAGTAGTATGGAGACAGGGGGCCCTAACACCGGGGAGCTGTTTTTT
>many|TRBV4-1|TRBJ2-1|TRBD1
CASSLPGQQQFF
TGCGCCAGCAGCCTACCGGGACAGCAGCAGTTCTTC
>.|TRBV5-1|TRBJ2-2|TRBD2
CASQAGLLVSDTGELFF
TGCGCCAGCCAAGCGGGACTCCTCGTGTCGGACACCGGGGAGCTGTTTTTT
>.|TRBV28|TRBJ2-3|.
CASISGHTPHTQYF
TGTGCCAGCATCTCGGGACACACTCCCCATACGCAGTATTTT
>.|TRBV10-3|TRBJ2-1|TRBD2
CAIRTSAAGNEQFF
TGTGCCATTCGGACTAGCGCTGCGGGGAATGAGCAGTTCTTC
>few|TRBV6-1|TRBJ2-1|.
CASSERGLSYNEQFF
TGTGCCAGCAGTGAACGTGGGCTCTCCTACAATGAGCAGTTCTTC
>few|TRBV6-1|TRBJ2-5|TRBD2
CASSAGLAEETQYF
TGTGCCAGCAGTGCGGGACTAGCGGAAGAGACCCAGTACTTC
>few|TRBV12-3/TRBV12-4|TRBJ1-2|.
CASSLFPTQNYGYTF
TGTGCCAGCAGTTTGTTTCCCACCCAAAACTATGGCTACACCTTC
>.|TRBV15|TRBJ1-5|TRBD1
CATSRDRPDRGYQPQHF
TGTGCCACCAGCAGAGATCGTCCGGACAGGGGGTATCAGCCCCAGCATTTT
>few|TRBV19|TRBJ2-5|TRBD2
CASSMGTSGRETQYF
TGTGCCAGTAGTATGGGGACTAGCGGGAGGGAGACCCAGTACTTC
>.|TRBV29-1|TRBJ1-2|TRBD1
CSVEDAPGTANYGYTF
TGCAGCGTTGAGGATGCACCCGGGACAGCTAACTATGGCTACACCTTC
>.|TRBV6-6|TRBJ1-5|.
CASSYSTGTTGSCCNQPQHF
TGTGCCAGCAGTTACTCGACCGGGACAACGGGGAGTTGCTGCAATCAGCCCCAGCATTTT
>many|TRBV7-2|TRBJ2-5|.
CASSFPNEETQYF
TGTGCCAGCAGCTTTCCTAACGAAGAGACCCAGTACTTC
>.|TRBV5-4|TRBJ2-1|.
CASSHPGEQFF
TGTGCCAGCAGCCACCCCGGTGAGCAGTTCTTC
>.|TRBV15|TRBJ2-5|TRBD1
CATSSPWDRRYQETQYF
TGTGCCACCAGCAGCCCCTGGGACAGGAGGTACCAAGAGACCCAGTACTTC
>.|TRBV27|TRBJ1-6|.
CASSLTLGSPLHF
TGTGCCAGCAGCTTGACACTTGGTTCACCCCTCCACTTT
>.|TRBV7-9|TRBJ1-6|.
CASSYPNNSPLHF
TGTGCCAGCAGCTATCCCAATAATTCACCCCTCCACTTT
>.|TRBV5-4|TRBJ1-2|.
CASSYRDDNGYTF
TGTGCCAGCAGCTACCGGGACGATAATGGCTACACCTTC
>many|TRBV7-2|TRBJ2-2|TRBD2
CASSLSGITGELFF
TGTGCCAGCAGCTTAAGCGGGATTACCGGGGAGCTGTTTTTT
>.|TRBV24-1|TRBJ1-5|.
CAPTPGDQPQHF
TGTGCCCCGACCCCCGGGGATCAGCCCCAGCATTTT
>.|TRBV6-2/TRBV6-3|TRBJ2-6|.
CASSLLVTGANVLTF
TGTGCCAGCAGTTTACTCGTCACTGGGGCCAACGTCCTGACTTTC
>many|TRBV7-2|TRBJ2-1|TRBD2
CASSDPGGSGEQFF
TGTGCCAGCAGCGACCCGGGAGGGTCGGGTGAGCAGTTCTTC
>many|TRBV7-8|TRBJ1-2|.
CASSQNGLLNYGYTF
TGTGCCAGCAGCCAGAACGGACTCCTCAACTATGGCTACACCTTC
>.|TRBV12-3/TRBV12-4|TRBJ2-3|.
CASSLMAGSSTDTQYF
TGTGCCAGCAGTTTAATGGCAGGGTCGAGCACAGATACGCAGTATTTT
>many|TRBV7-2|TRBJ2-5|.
CASSLARGTEETQYF
TGTGCCAGCAGCTTAGCGCGGGGGACAGAAGAGACCCAGTACTTC
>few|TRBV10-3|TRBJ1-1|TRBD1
CATTIRQGSGLNTEAFF
TGTGCCACCACAATTAGACAGGGGAGCGGTTTGAACACTGAAGCTTTCTTT
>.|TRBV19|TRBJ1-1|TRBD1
CPTLSGDSRWYTEAFF
TGTCCAACTTTATCAGGGGACAGCCGATGGTACACTGAAGCTTTCTTT
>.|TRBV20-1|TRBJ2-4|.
CSAMDGIAKNIQYF
TGCAGTGCTATGGACGGAATAGCCAAAAACATTCAGTACTTC
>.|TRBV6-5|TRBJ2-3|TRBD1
CASTMTGSSTDTQYF
TGTGCCAGCACGATGACAGGGAGTAGCACAGATACGCAGTATTTT
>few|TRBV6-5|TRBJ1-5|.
CASSYGGQYSNQPQHF
TGTGCCAGCAGTTACGGAGGGCAGTATAGCAATCAGCCCCAGCATTTT
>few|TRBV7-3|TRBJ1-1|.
CASSDSPSTEAFF
TGTGCCAGCTCGGACAGCCCCAGCACTGAAGCTTTCTTT
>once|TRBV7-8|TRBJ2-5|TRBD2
CVSSFPFTVAGEVGGETQYF
TGTGTCAGCAGCTTCCCCTTTACGGTGGCGGGAGAAGTCGGGGGAGAGACCCAGTACTTC
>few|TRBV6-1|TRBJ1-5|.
CASSERETTANQPQHF
TGTGCCAGCAGTGAAAGAGAGACGACGGCCAATCAGCCCCAGCATTTT
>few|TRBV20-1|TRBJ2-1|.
CSASENWGNEQFF
TGCAGTGCTAGTGAGAATTGGGGCAATGAGCAGTTCTTC
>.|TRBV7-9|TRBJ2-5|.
CASSPSALTQETQYF
TGTGCCAGCAGCCCCTCGGCACTAACTCAAGAGACCCAGTACTTC
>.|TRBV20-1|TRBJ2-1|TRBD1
CSAWDRVLYNEQFF
TGCAGTGCGTGGGACAGGGTCCTTTACAATGAGCAGTTCTTC
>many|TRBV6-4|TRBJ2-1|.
CASSDSSGSYNEQFF
TGTGCCAGCAGTGACTCTAGCGGCTCCTACAATGAGCAGTTCTTC
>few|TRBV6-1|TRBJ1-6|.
CASSEAIRGSPLHF
TGTGCCAGCAGTGAAGCCATAAGGGGCTCACCCCTCCACTTT
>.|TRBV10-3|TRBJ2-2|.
CAVVDSNGGTGELFF
TGTGCCGTCGTCGACTCCAATGGGGGCACCGGGGAGCTGTTTTTT
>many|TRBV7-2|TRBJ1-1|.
CASSSPRGNTEAFF
TGTGCCAGCAGCTCACCCCGGGGGAACACTGAAGCTTTCTTT
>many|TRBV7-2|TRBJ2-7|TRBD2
CASSPPGLVFSAQYF
TGTGCCAGCAGCCCCCCGGGACTAGTCTTTTCTGCGCAGTACTTC
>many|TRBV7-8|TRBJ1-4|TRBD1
CASSLMVGTGNEKLFF
TGTGCCAGCAGCTTAATGGTGGGGACAGGGAATGAAAAACTGTTTTTT